The 4 T cell receptor beta chains below were found in one sample sequenced in a study of cytomegalovirus exposure and HLA in healthy donors. Both 60 Vbeta primers and 13 Jbeta primers went into the PCR. Produced via immunoSEQ multiplex PCR; TCRdb's table is partial and in-frame only. In total, the table holds approximately 110,000 clones. The sequenced sample was PBMCs. These receptors were obtained from a man in his fifties in good health and CMV-seronegative.

V and J are TRBV5-8 and TRBJ1-5, with 9 bases identical to TRBD1. From germline, CDR1 is SGHTS and CDR2 YDEGEE. J gave up 5 bases and V 4 bases, and 7 bases lay outside the gene matches. This CDR3 contains 15 residues. Here the CDR3 DNA reads TGTGCCAGCAGCCGCTCCGACAGGGGGGATCAGCCCCAGCATTTT. It encodes CASSRSDRGDQPQHF. Supplemented by reference TRBV5-8 and TRBJ1-5, the full variable domain reads EAGVTQSPTHLIKTRGQQATLRCSPISGHTSVYWYQQALGLGLQFLLWYDEGEERNRGNFPPRFSGRQFPNYSSELNVNALELEDSALYLCASSRSDRGDQPQHFGDGTRLSIL.

The genes are TRBV11-2 and TRBJ1-3; D unresolved. Germline V CDR1 and CDR2: SGHAT, FQNNGV. V was trimmed by 4 bases and J by 0 bases, leaving 10 bases between them. This CDR3 is built from 15 residues. CDR3 DNA: TGTGCCAGCAGCTCGACTATGAGCTCTGGAAACACCATATATTTT. Translating it yields CASSSTMSSGNTIYF.

The rearrangement uses TRBV29-1 and TRBJ1-3; D is unresolved. This CDR3 has 12 residues. Trimming pared 4 bases from V and 1 base from J, leaving 5 bases between. CDR1 SQVTM and CDR2 ANQGSEA come from the germline V gene. CDR3 bases: TGCAGCGTTGTGGAGTCTGGAAACACCATATATTTT. This sequence encodes CSVVESGNTIYF.

V usage is TRBV2 and J usage is TRBJ2-5; TRBD1 agrees at 9 bases. CDR1 SNHLY and CDR2 FYNNEI come from the germline V gene. This CDR3 has 15 amino acids. V dropped 2 bases and J dropped 3; count of bases not matched to a gene: 4. CDR3 protein: CASSELTGGEETQYF. CDR3 DNA: TGTGCCAGCAGTGAACTGACAGGGGGTGAAGAGACCCAGTACTTC.